The TCR beta chain under discussion was sequenced for a study of T cell responses to AZD1222 COVID-19 vaccine. The method was immunoSEQ multiplex PCR; TCRdb's version includes in-frame clones alone and lacks a portion of them. The sample has 95,000 to 110,000 clones, around 89% seen once. Trimming shortened V by 7 bases and J by 0 bases, and 8 bases separated the two germline ends. The CDR3 contains 13 residues. Germline V gives CDR1 KGHDR, CDR2 SFDVKD. General study results and limits: Donor demographics were predominantly white British with a female majority; clonal diversity may be underestimated. Unmutated variant regions are reportedly the target of nearly half of TCRs that are spike-specific.

Note on this clone: What it binds is unknown.

The sequencing used peripheral blood, collected on day 0 of AZD1222 vaccination. The J gene is TRBJ1-1, the V gene TRBV24-1; the D gene is possibly TRBD1 (5 bases). The clonotype originates from an adult in good health. CDR3 in amino acids: CATRRGMNTEAFF. CDR3 bases: TGTGCCACCAGGAGGGGTATGAACACTGAAGCTTTCTTT.